This T cell receptor (beta chain) came from a study of blood T cell repertoires in COVID-19. The CDR3 is 13 residues long. Germline trimming cut 6 bases from V and 7 bases from J; bases unmatched to any gene: 3. Germline CDR1 is MNHEY and CDR2 is SMNVEV (reference sequence). Study processing details: Reference gene primer amplification in the assay estimated nucleated cell counts. Sequenced by immunoSEQ multiplex PCR; TCRdb stores in-frame clones only, minus some. V and J calls and clone size are given by that table; D and trimming were obtained from the DNA. The data show roughly 370,000 clones, around nine tenths seen once. Participant age was roughly 18 to 100 years, and participants resided in about two dozen US areas.

V is TRBV27 and J is TRBJ1-2; 12 positions agree with TRBD1. The specimen sequenced was PBMCs or T cells enriched from blood (not recorded which). The origin of this receptor is a woman between 45 and 60 years old who had recovered from COVID-19. For the CDR3, the DNA is TGTGCCAGCAGGGGACAGGGGGCCGGTGGCTACACCTTC. This gives the protein CASRGQGAGGYTF.